This T cell receptor beta chain stems from a study of T-cell reconstitution after alpha-beta-depleted transplantation in children. Study-wide results and caveats: Reportedly, alpha-beta T cells present about two months post-transplant originated from several hundred expanded clones of graft origin.

This clonotype appeared many times. The antigen remains undetermined. Molecular barcoding with unique molecular identifiers was used for the TCRbeta library. TCRdb re-derived calls from the PCR reads in MiXCR, one entry per CDR3 protein. The table shows some 50,000 distinct CDR3 sequences, with around 9% occurring only once. V was clipped by 4 bases and J by 3 bases, with 13 bases between them. From germline, CDR1 is LGHNA and CDR2 YSLEER. CDR3 length equals 15 residues. Specimen: PBMCs, mostly from graft donor cells, collected 60 days after TCRalphabeta/CD19-depleted stem cell transplant. The gene calls are TRBV4-3 and TRBJ2-1; a possible D gene is TRBD2 (5 bases). This TCR came from a male patient aged 2-15 years who had a stem cell transplant for chronic granulomatous disease, so the T cells may come from the graft donor. CDR3 residues: CASSPIPEGYNEQFF. Written as DNA, the CDR3 is TGCGCCAGCAGCCCCATACCAGAGGGCTACAATGAGCAGTTCTTC.